What follows is one TCR beta chain and its context. Survey level was the resolution at which the v3.0 immunoSEQ assay ran. This table comes from immunoSEQ multiplex PCR, and its TCRdb copy is limited to in-frame clones, with some not included. The profile shows tens of thousands of clones, about 90% of them singletons. The data were obtained in a study of long-term antiretroviral therapy in people with HIV. Trimming cost V 7 bases and J 0 bases, with 11 bases left between them. Per the germline V gene, CDR1 is SGDLS and CDR2 is YYNGEE. This CDR3 spans 14 amino acids. Treatment locations for all participants with HIV were in the United States.

This sequence joins TRBV9 and TRBJ2-1, with D tentatively TRBD2 (5 bases). The material sequenced was unsorted PBMCs, taken roughly 4.5 years after starting antiretroviral therapy. The clonotype was recovered from a man aged 30 to 39 with HIV. CDR3 region: CASDSGYSYNEQFF. In DNA, the CDR3 is TGTGCCAGCGACTCGGGGTACTCCTACAATGAGCAGTTCTTC.